Listed below are T cell receptor beta chains from one sample, sequenced in a study of regulatory T cells in long-lasting Graves disease. From the multiplex PCR reads, TCRdb called clonotypes with MiXCR, one entry per CDR3 protein. There are more than 350,000 distinct CDR3 sequences in the sample; about 15% occur only once, and roughly 17% lies in the top ten. This sample also belongs to another study, concerning T cells in Graves' hyperthyroidism and ophthalmopathy.

Specimen: peripheral blood mononuclear cells (PBMCs), collected at new diagnosis, from a patient treated with antithyroid drugs. All receptors derive from a young woman with Graves disease. CDR3s include the opening cysteine and the closing phenylalanine or tryptophan. D genes are given only for firm matches. Not every row has a clone size; where given, it reads once, few, many or a size class.

clone size: -; D gene: -; V gene: TRBV19; J gene: TRBJ1-4; CDR3 DNA: TGTGCCAGTAGTCCAAGGAGGGCGTCTAATGAAAAACTGTTTTTT; CDR3 protein: CASSPRRASNEKLFF
clone size: -; D gene: TRBD2; V gene: TRBV7-3; J gene: TRBJ2-2; CDR3 DNA: TGTGCCAGCAGCTGGAGGTTGGGACTAGCGGCGAACACCGGGGAGCTGTTTTTT; CDR3 protein: CASSWRLGLAANTGELFF
clone size: few; D gene: -; V gene: TRBV7-8; J gene: TRBJ2-2; CDR3 DNA: TGTGCCAGCAGCTTAGCGTCTACCTTCACCGGGGAGCTGTTTTTT; CDR3 protein: CASSLASTFTGELFF
clone size: -; D gene: -; V gene: TRBV4-2; J gene: TRBJ2-7; CDR3 DNA: TGTGCCAGCAGCCAAGAGTCGGTAGGCGAGCAGTACTTC; CDR3 protein: CASSQESVGEQYF
clone size: many; D gene: -; V gene: TRBV30; J gene: TRBJ1-2; CDR3 DNA: TGTGCCTGGGGGGATCAGTACAGGGCCAATTACTATGGCTACACCTTC; CDR3 protein: CAWGDQYRANYYGYTF
clone size: few; D gene: -; V gene: TRBV29-1; J gene: TRBJ1-2; CDR3 DNA: TGCAGCGTTGAAGTTAGTGGCTATGGCTACACCTTC; CDR3 protein: CSVEVSGYGYTF
clone size: -; D gene: TRBD1; V gene: TRBV20-1; J gene: TRBJ1-1; CDR3 DNA: TGCAGTGCCAGGGGGCGCAGAGGGAACACTGAAGCTTTCTTT; CDR3 protein: CSARGRRGNTEAFF
clone size: many; D gene: TRBD1; V gene: TRBV5-1; J gene: TRBJ1-5; CDR3 DNA: TGTGCCAGCAGCTTGGGGCAGGGGGCGGGTCAGCCCCAGCATTTT; CDR3 protein: CASSLGQGAGQPQHF
clone size: many; D gene: -; V gene: TRBV30; J gene: TRBJ1-2; CDR3 DNA: TGTGCCTGGAGCAAAAAAGGGGCCCTTGGCTACACCTTC; CDR3 protein: CAWSKKGALGYTF
clone size: few; D gene: TRBD2; V gene: TRBV24-1; J gene: TRBJ2-1; CDR3 DNA: TGTGCCACCAGTGATTTATCGCGGGAGGTTAATGAGCAGTTCTTC; CDR3 protein: CATSDLSREVNEQFF